A single count supports the clone carrying this T cell receptor beta chain. Naive CD8 cells, CD45RO-negative and positively selected for CCR7, excluded terminally differentiated effector memory CD45RA+ cells. V was clipped by 5 bases and J by 5 bases; unmatched bases: 7. The CDR3 length is 14 residues. Per germline, CDR1 SGHTA and CDR2 FQGNSA. This sample was included in a study of shared clonotypes between healthy human individuals. Each replicate PCR on the sorted subsets used around 200 ng DNA (around 30,000 T cell genomes). The repertoire was sequenced with immunoSEQ multiplex PCR; TCRdb's copy has only in-frame clones and lacks some. The data show roughly 2 million clones, with roughly 94% seen just once and 0.9% to 1.3% held by the top ten.

The chain has TRBV7-2 and TRBJ2-5, with TRBD1 matching 8 bases. This TCR was sampled from a man between 18 and 35 years old in good health. Sequences were obtained from naive CD8+ T cells sorted from blood. The CDR3 spells CASSPDRGGETQYF. The CDR3 DNA follows: TGTGCCAGCAGCCCAGACAGGGGTGGGGAGACCCAGTACTTC.